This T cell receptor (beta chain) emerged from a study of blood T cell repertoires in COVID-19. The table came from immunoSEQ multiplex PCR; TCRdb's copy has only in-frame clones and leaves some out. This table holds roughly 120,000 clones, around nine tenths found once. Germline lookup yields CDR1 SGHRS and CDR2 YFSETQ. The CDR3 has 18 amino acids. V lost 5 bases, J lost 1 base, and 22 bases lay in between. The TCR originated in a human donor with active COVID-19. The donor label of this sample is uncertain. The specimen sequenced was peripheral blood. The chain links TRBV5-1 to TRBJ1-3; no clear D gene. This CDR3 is CASRGVGEEGSSGNTIYF. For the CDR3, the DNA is TGCGCCAGCAGAGGAGTCGGGGAAGAGGGTTCATCTGGAAACACCATATATTTT.